A selection of T cell receptor beta chains follows, all from one sample in a study of STAT5B mutations in CD4+ large granular lymphocyte leukemia. Assay used: immunoSEQ multiplex PCR; TCRdb lists only in-frame clones, some missing. In the table there are 5,000 or so clones, roughly 88% of which are singletons. The source material was PBMCs. The receptors stem from a man aged 40-50 years with CD4+ T-cell large granular lymphocyte leukemia. Each CDR3 is given with its conserved first and last residue. A D gene is named only where the DNA matches it firmly. Clone size is not always given. Where it is, it says once, few, many or a class for expanded clones.

cdr3_nt cdr3_aa clone_size v_call d_call j_call
TGTGCCAGCAGCCCTAGCGGGATGACTACCTACGAGCAGTACTTC CASSPSGMTTYEQYF few TRBV9 TRBD2 TRBJ2-7
TGCGCCAGCAGCCGGGGGGAGGGGATGCAGACCCAGTACTTC CASSRGEGMQTQYF - TRBV4-1 TRBD2 TRBJ2-5
TGTGCCATCAGGTCGGGACAGGGCTATACTGAAGCTTTCTTT CAIRSGQGYTEAFF few TRBV10-3 TRBD1 TRBJ1-1
TGTGCCAGCAGCGTCACCGGGACCCTTATGAGGGGCTACACCTTC CASSVTGTLMRGYTF - TRBV9 - TRBJ1-2
TGCGCCAGCAGCTTGGCCTGGGACAGGGACTACGAGCAGTACTTC CASSLAWDRDYEQYF - TRBV5-1 TRBD1 TRBJ2-7
TGTGCCAGCAGTGAAAGGCGGGTTTCCACTGAAGCTTTCTTT CASSERRVSTEAFF - TRBV2 - TRBJ1-1
TGTGCCTGGAGTGTAGGACAGAACTATGGCTACACCTTC CAWSVGQNYGYTF - TRBV30 - TRBJ1-2
TGCGCCAGCAGCTACGGGACTCCTTACACAGATACGCAGTATTTT CASSYGTPYTDTQYF few TRBV5-1 - TRBJ2-3
TGCGCCAGCAGCTTGGGGGGGGGAGAGCAGCCCCAGCATTTT CASSLGGGEQPQHF - TRBV5-1 - TRBJ1-5
TGTGCCTGGAGTGGGGCAGGGGGCTGGAATGAGCAGTTCTTC CAWSGAGGWNEQFF - TRBV30 TRBD1 TRBJ2-1
TGTGCCAGCAGTTGGGGGTCCTATGGCTACACCTTC CASSWGSYGYTF - TRBV28 - TRBJ1-2
TGTGCCTGGAGTGTTGGGGTTAACTATGGCTACACCTTC CAWSVGVNYGYTF - TRBV30 - TRBJ1-2
TGTGCCCCGGGGGATGAGCAGTTCTTC CAPGDEQFF - TRBV12-2 - TRBJ2-1
TGTGCCAGCAGCAAATCATGGACAGGAAATCTCCGGAGTCAGCCCCAGCATTTT CASSKSWTGNLRSQPQHF - TRBV21-1 - TRBJ1-5
TGCGCCAGCAGCCCGTTGGGACCCCAATCGGGTTCACCCCTCCACTTT CASSPLGPQSGSPLHF - TRBV5-1 - TRBJ1-6
TGCGCCAGCAGTGCGGGGTCCTTCTCTAGCACAGATACGCAGTATTTT CASSAGSFSSTDTQYF - TRBV5-1 - TRBJ2-3
TGTGCCAGCAGTTTCGGACAGGGGGCTTCGTCTGGGGCCAACGTCCTGACTTTC CASSFGQGASSGANVLTF - TRBV28 TRBD1 TRBJ2-6
TGTGCCAGCAGCTTAGCGGGGTCCTATGGCTACACCTTC CASSLAGSYGYTF few TRBV11-3 - TRBJ1-2
TGTGCCAGCATATCTAGCGGGAGGGCCCAGGAGCAGTTCTTC CASISSGRAQEQFF - TRBV5-4 TRBD2 TRBJ2-1
TGTGCCAGCAGCGCTGGGAGGCCCCAAGAGACCCAGTACTTC CASSAGRPQETQYF once TRBV27 - TRBJ2-5
TGTGCCAGCAGCTTAGAGTACGATCAGCCCCAGCATTTT CASSLEYDQPQHF - TRBV11-3 - TRBJ1-5
TGTGCCAGCAGCTTATACAGGGCCGGGGCCAACGTCCTGACTTTC CASSLYRAGANVLTF - TRBV5-6 - TRBJ2-6
TGTGCCAGCAGCCCAACGCGGGACACGAACACCGGGGAGCTGTTTTTT CASSPTRDTNTGELFF - TRBV7-9 - TRBJ2-2
TGTGCCAGCAGTTACGGGTCAGACTTTAATCAGCCCCAGCATTTT CASSYGSDFNQPQHF - TRBV6-5 - TRBJ1-5
TGTGCCAGCAGTCCCGGGACAAATGGTTTTGGCTACACCTTC CASSPGTNGFGYTF - TRBV6-1 - TRBJ1-2
TGTGCCAGCAGCTCACGAGGCTCAGACGATGAGCAGTTCTTC CASSSRGSDDEQFF - TRBV7-9 - TRBJ2-1
TGTGCCAGTAGTAGGTCGACGGCGGGACAGGGCCTGGCCCCCCAGTTCTTC CASSRSTAGQGLAPQFF - TRBV19 TRBD1 TRBJ2-1
TGTGCCAGCACCCCAGGGGGGGTGGGCTATGGCTACACCTTC CASTPGGVGYGYTF - TRBV28 TRBD1 TRBJ1-2
TGTGCCTGGAGTAGGGGGGACACCGGGGAGCTGTTTTTT CAWSRGDTGELFF once TRBV30 - TRBJ2-2
TGTGCCAGTAGTTGGGCCTTTGAGGGGACCCAGTACTTC CASSWAFEGTQYF - TRBV19 - TRBJ2-5
TGTGCCAGCAGCTACCACCAGGGGCAGGATGGCTACACCTTC CASSYHQGQDGYTF - TRBV5-4 - TRBJ1-2
TGTGCCAGCAGTACGGACAGGGATTCACCCCTCCACTTT CASSTDRDSPLHF - TRBV6-1 TRBD1 TRBJ1-6
TGTGCCATCAGTGAGTCGGTGGGGACCTACGAGCAGTACTTC CAISESVGTYEQYF - TRBV10-3 - TRBJ2-7
TGTGCCAGCAGCTTAGAGGGTTTAGCGGGAGATTATGGGCAGTTCTTC CASSLEGLAGDYGQFF - TRBV11-3 TRBD2 TRBJ2-1
TGTGCCAGCAGCTTAGTAACGGTTAGCTCCTACAATGAGCAGTTCTTC CASSLVTVSSYNEQFF - TRBV7-8 - TRBJ2-1
TGCGCCAGCAGCCCAGAAAGAACAGCACCCACAGATACGCAGTATTTT CASSPERTAPTDTQYF - TRBV4-1 - TRBJ2-3
TGCGCCAGCAGCTTGTTACTAGCGGGGGGACTGAATGAGCAGTTCTTC CASSLLLAGGLNEQFF - TRBV5-1 TRBD2 TRBJ2-1
TGTGCCTGGAGCCGCGCAGGGGGGGGGAACAATCAGCCCCAGCATTTT CAWSRAGGGNNQPQHF - TRBV30 TRBD1 TRBJ1-5
TGTGCCAGCAGCCCCGGACTAGCGGGAACCGGGGAGCTGTTTTTT CASSPGLAGTGELFF - TRBV27 TRBD2 TRBJ2-2
TGCGCCAGCGCTCGGGACGGGAATCAGCCCCAGCATTTT CASARDGNQPQHF few TRBV10-1 - TRBJ1-5
TGTGCCTGGAGTGTCTCCTACGAGCAGTACTTC CAWSVSYEQYF - TRBV30 - TRBJ2-7
TGTGCCAGCAGCTCTTCAGGGGGCAAGGAGACCCAGTACTTC CASSSSGGKETQYF - TRBV7-2 TRBD1 TRBJ2-5
TGTGCCAGCAGTTTGGGCAGGCACTACGAGCAGTACTTC CASSLGRHYEQYF - TRBV27 - TRBJ2-7
TGTGCCACCTTTGGGACAGGCGACACTGAAGCTTTCTTT CATFGTGDTEAFF - TRBV18 TRBD1 TRBJ1-1
TGTGCCAGCAGCCGTTCTTCTAGCGCGCAAGAGACCCAGTACTTC CASSRSSSAQETQYF - TRBV5-4 - TRBJ2-5
TGCGCCAGCAGTCAACCCCGGACCGCGCAGGGCCAGCCCCAGCATTTT CASSQPRTAQGQPQHF - TRBV23-1 - TRBJ1-5
TGTGCCACCATCATTTTGGGGTTGAACAATGAGCAGTTCTTC CATIILGLNNEQFF - TRBV5-8 - TRBJ2-1
TGTGCCAGCAGCTCTTACCAAGAGACCCAGTACTTC CASSSYQETQYF - TRBV7-9 - TRBJ2-5
TGTGCCAGCAGCCTGACGACTAGCGGGAGTGTTACCGGGGAGCTGTTTTTT CASSLTTSGSVTGELFF - TRBV7-9 TRBD2 TRBJ2-2
TGCGCCAGCAGCTACGGACAGGGGGCGGCAGATACGCAGTATTTT CASSYGQGAADTQYF - TRBV5-1 TRBD1 TRBJ2-3
TGTGCCAGCAGTTACTCAGGGGGTGACGACGAGCAGTACTTC CASSYSGGDDEQYF - TRBV6-5 - TRBJ2-7